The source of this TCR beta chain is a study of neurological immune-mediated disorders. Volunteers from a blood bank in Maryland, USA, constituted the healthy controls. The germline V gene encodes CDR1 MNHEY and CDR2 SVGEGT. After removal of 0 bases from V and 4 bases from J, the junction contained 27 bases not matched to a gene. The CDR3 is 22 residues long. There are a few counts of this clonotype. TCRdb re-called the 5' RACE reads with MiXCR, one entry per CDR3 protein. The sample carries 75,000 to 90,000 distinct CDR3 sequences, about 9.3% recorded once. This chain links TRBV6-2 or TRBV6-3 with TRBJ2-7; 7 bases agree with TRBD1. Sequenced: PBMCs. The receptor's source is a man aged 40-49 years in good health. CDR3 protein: CASSYSRLLGDPDARGMYEQYF. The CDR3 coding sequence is TGTGCCAGCAGTTACTCTCGTTTGCTTGGGGACCCTGATGCCAGGGGGATGTACGAGCAGTACTTC.